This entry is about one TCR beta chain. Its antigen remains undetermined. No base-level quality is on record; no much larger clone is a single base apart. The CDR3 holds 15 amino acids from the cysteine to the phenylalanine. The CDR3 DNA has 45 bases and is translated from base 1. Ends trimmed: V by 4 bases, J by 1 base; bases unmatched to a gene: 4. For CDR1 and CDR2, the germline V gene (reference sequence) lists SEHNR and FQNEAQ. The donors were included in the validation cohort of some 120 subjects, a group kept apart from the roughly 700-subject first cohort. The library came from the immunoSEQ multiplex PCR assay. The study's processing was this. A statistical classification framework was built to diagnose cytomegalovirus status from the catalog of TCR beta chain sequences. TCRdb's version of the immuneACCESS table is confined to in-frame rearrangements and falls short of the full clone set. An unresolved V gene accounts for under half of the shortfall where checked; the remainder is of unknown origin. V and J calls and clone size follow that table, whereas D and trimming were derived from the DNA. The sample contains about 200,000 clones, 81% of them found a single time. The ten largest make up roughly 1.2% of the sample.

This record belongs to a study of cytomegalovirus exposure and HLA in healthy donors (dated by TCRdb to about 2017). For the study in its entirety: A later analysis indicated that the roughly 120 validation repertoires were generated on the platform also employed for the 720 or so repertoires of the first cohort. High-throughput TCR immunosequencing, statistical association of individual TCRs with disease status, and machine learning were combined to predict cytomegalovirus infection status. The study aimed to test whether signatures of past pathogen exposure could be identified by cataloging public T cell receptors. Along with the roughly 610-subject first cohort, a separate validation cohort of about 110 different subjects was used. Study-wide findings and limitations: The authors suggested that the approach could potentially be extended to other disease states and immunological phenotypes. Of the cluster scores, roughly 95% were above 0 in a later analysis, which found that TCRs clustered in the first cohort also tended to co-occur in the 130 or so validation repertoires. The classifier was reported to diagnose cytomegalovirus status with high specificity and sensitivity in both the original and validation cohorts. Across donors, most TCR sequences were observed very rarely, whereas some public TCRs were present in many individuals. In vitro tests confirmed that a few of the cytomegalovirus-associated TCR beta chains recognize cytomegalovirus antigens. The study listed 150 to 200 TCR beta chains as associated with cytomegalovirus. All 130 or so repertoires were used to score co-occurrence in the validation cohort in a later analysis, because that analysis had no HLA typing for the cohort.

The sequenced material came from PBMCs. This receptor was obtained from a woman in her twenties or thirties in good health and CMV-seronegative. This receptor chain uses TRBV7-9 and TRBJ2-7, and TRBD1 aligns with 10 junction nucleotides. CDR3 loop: CASSSPGQGSYEQYF. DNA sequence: TGTGCCAGCAGCTCACCGGGACAGGGGTCCTACGAGCAGTACTTC.